This record looks at one T cell receptor beta chain sequence and its context. The antigen is unknown. The sample comes from a study of CXCR3-negative and CXCR3-positive naive CD8 T cells. Study-level points and caveats: Post-cryopreservation CXCR3 expression was partly diminished, and the bulk of assays employed fresh PBMCs. For memory CD8+ cells diversity was much lower, but both naive subsets had comparably high diversity.

The authors made the TRB cDNA libraries by 5' RACE using UMI labels. TCRdb derives one entry per CDR3 protein from the 5' RACE reads, leaving out DNA. The sample totals roughly 100,000 distinct CDR3 sequences; its top ten clones hold 0.95% to 1.4%. Germline CDR1 and CDR2: SGHVS and FQNEAQ. This CDR3 comprises 13 residues. The sequence was collected from a human donor in good health. Some clones in this sample may be carry-over from other donors' samples. The chain uses TRBV7-8 and TRBJ2-4. Sequencing was done on a sample of naive CXCR3- CD8+ T cells from blood. Noted subset: CD45RO-CCR7+CD27+CD95- naive CD8+ T cells lacking CXCR3 (TNR3-). CDR3 amino acids: CASSPRSKNIQYF.